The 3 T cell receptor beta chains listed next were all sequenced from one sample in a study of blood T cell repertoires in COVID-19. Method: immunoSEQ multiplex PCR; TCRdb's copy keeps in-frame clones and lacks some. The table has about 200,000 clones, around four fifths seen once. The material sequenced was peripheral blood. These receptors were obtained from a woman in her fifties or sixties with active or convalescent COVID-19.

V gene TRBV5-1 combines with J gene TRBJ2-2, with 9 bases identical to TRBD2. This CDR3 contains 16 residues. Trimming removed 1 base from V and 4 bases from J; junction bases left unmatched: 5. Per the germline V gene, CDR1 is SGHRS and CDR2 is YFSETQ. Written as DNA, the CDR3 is TGCGCCAGCAGCTTGTCGGCGGGAGGGGTCACCGGGGAGCTGTTTTTT. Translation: CASSLSAGGVTGELFF. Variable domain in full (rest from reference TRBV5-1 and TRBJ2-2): KAGVTQTPRYLIKTRGQQVTLSCSPISGHRSVSWYQQTPGQGLQFLFEYFSETQRNKGNFPGRFSGRQFSNSRSEMNVSTLELGDSALYLCASSLSAGGVTGELFFGEGSRLTVL.

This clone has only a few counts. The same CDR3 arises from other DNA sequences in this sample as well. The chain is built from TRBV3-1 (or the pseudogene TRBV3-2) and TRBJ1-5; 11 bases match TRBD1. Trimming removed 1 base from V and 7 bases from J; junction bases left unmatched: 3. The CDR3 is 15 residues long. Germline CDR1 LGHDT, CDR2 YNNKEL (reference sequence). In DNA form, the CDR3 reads TGTGCCAGCAGCCAAGGGACAGGGGGCTTCCAGCCCCAGCATTTT. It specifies CASSQGTGGFQPQHF.

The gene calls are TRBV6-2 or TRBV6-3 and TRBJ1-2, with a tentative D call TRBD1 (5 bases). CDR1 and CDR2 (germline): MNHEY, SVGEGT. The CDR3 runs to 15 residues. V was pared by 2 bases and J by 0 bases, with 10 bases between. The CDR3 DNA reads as TGTGCCAGCAGTTACGGAGGGGCCACTAACTATGGCTACACCTTC. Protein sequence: CASSYGGATNYGYTF.